This T cell receptor beta chain is from a study of Ad26.COV2.S vaccination and SARS-CoV-2 variants. Study in general: Doses of Ad26.COV2.S were injected into muscle once or twice, 56 days apart. Whole-study findings and limits: Vaccinees and placebo recipients showed similar non-spike TCR breadth. Breadth, reportedly substantial, characterized the spike-specific CD8+ and CD4+ T cell responses after vaccination.

The junction had 13 bases not matched to a gene; V was cut back by 0 bases and J by 15 bases. The V gene's germline CDR1 is SGHAT and CDR2 FQNNGV. This CDR3 has 15 amino acids. Described treatment: approximately 18 received Ad26.COV2.S at low or high dose, single or two shots; roughly 5 received placebo; per-sample allocation not given. Sampling occurred on day 63 after the first vaccine or placebo injection. Some clones are missing from TCRdb's copy, which holds only in-frame ones; the method was immunoSEQ multiplex PCR. The repertoire consists of about 400,000 clones, with 85% to 90% occurring once and the leading ten covering around 3.6%. On this clone: Its cognate antigen is unknown.

The sequences come from peripheral blood, collected in a trial of Ad26.COV2.S vaccine versus placebo. The TCR originated in a person aged 18-60 years who received the Ad26.COV2.S COVID-19 vaccine or a placebo. The J gene is TRBJ2-1, the V gene TRBV11-2; TRBD1 matches at 8 bases. CDR3 residues: CASSLEGAGGARRFF. For the CDR3, the DNA is TGTGCCAGCAGCTTAGAAGGCGCAGGGGGCGCTAGGAGGTTCTTC.